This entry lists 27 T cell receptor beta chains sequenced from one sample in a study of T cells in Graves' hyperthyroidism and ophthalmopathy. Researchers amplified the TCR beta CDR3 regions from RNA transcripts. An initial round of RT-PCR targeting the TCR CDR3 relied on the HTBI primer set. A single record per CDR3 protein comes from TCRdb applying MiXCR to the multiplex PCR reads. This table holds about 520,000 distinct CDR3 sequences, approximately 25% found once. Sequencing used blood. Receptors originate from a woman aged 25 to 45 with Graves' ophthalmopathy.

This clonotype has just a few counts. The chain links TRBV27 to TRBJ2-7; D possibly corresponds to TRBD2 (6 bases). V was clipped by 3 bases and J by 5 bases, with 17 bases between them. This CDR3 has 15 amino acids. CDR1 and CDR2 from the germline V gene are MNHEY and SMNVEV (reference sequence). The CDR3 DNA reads TGTGCCAGCAGTTTCGGAGGGAGAGGCGTTAACGAGCAGTACTTC. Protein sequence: CASSFGGRGVNEQYF.

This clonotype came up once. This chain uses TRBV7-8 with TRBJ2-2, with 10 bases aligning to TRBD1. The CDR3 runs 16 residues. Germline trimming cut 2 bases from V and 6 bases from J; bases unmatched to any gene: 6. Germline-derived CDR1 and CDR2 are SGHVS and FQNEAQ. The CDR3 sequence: CASSLRDRGLAGELFF. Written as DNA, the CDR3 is TGTGCCAGCAGCTTACGGGACAGGGGCTTGGCCGGGGAGCTGTTTTTT.

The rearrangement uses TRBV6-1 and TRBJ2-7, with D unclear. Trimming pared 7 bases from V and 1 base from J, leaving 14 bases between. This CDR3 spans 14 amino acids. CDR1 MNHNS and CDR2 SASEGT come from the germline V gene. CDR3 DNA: TGTGCCAGCACTCAAAGGGATCGTTCCTACGAGCAGTACTTC. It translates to CASTQRDRSYEQYF.

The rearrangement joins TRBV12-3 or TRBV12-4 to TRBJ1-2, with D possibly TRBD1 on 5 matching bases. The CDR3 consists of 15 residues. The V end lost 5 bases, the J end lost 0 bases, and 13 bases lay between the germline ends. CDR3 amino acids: CASSPGRRSNYGYTF. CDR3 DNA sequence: TGTGCCAGCAGTCCGGGACGGCGATCTAACTATGGCTACACCTTC.

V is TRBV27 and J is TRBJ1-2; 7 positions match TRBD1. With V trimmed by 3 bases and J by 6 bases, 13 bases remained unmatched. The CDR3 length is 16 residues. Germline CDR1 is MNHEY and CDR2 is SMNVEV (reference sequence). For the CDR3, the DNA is TGTGCCAGCAGTTTCCTAGACAGGGTTAGGATTGATGGCTACACCTTC. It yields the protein CASSFLDRVRIDGYTF.

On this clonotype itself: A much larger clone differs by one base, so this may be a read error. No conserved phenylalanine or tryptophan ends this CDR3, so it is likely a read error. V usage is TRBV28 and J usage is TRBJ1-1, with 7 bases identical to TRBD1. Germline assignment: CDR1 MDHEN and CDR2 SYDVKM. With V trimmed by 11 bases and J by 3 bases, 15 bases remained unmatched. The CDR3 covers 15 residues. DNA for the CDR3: TGTGCCGGCGGGGCAGGGGGTTTGCGGGACACTGAAGCTTTCTAT. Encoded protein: CAGGAGGLRDTEAFY.

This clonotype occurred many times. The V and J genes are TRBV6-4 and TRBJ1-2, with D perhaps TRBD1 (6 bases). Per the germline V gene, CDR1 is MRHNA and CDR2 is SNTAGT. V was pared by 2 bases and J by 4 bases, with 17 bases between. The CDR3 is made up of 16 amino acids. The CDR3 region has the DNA TGTGCCAGCAGTGACCCTACTATGACAGGTCCCTATGGCTACACCTTC. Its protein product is CASSDPTMTGPYGYTF.

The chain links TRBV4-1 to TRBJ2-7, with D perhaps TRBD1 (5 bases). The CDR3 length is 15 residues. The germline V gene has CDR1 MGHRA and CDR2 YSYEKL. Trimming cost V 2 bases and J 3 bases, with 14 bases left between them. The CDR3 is CASSQSQGTRYEQYF. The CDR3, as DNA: TGCGCCAGCAGCCAATCTCAGGGTACCCGCTACGAGCAGTACTTC.

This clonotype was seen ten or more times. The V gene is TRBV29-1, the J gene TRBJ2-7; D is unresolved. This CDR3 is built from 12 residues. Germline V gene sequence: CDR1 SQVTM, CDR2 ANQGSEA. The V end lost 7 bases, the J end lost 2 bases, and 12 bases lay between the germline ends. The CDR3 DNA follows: TGCAGCGGGTTGACACCCACCTACGAGCAGTACTTC. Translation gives CSGLTPTYEQYF.

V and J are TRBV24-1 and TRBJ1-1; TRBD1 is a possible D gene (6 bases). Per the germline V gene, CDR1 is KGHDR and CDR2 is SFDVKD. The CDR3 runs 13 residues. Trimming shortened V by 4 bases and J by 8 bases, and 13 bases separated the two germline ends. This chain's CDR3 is CATSESGTREAFF. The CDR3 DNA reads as TGTGCCACCAGTGAGAGCGGGACAAGAGAAGCTTTCTTT.

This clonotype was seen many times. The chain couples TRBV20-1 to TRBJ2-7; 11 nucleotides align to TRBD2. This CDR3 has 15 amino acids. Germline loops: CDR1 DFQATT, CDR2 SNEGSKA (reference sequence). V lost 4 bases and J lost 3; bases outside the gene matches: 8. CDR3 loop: CSAKKPGLAVYEQYF. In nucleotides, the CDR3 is TGCAGTGCTAAGAAACCGGGACTAGCGGTCTACGAGCAGTACTTC.

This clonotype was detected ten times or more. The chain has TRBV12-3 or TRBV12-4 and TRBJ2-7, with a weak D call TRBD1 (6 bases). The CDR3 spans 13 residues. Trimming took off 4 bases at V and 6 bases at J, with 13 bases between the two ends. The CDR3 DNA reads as TGTGCCAGCAGTTCACAGGACAGAACCGAGCAGTACTTC. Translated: CASSSQDRTEQYF.

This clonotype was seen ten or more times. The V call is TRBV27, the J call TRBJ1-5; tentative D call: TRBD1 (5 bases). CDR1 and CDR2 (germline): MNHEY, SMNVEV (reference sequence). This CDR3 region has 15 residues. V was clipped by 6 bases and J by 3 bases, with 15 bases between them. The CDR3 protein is CASSPETAPNQPQHF. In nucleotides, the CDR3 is TGTGCCAGCAGCCCGGAGACAGCCCCCAATCAGCCCCAGCATTTT.

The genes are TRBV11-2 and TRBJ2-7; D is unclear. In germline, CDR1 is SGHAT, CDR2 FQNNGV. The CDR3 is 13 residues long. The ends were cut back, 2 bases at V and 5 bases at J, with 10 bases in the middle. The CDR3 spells CASSLRPYDEQYF. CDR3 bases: TGTGCCAGCAGCTTAAGGCCCTACGACGAGCAGTACTTC.

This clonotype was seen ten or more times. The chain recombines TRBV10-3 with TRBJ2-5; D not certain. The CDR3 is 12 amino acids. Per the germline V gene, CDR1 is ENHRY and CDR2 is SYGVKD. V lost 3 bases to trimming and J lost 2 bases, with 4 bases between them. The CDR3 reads CAISEQQETQYF. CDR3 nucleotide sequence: TGTGCCATCAGTGAACAACAAGAGACCCAGTACTTC.

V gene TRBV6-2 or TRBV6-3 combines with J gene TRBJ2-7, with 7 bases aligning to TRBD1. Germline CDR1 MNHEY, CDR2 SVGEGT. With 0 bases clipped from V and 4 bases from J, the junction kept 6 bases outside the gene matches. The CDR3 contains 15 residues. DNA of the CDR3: TGTGCCAGCAGTTACTCGGGACAGAACAAATACGAGCAGTACTTC. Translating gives CASSYSGQNKYEQYF.

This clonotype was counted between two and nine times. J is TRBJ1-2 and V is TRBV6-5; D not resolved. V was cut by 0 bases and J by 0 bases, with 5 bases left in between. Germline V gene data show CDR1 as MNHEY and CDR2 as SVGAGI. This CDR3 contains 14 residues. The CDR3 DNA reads TGTGCCAGCAGTTACTCGGAGTCTAACTATGGCTACACCTTC. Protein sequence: CASSYSESNYGYTF.

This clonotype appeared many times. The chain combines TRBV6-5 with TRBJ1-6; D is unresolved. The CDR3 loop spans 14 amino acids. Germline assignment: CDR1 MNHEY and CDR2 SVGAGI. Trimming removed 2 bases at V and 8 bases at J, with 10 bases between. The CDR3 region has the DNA TGTGCCAGCAGTTACGCGGACTCCCATTCACCCCTCCACTTT. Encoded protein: CASSYADSHSPLHF.

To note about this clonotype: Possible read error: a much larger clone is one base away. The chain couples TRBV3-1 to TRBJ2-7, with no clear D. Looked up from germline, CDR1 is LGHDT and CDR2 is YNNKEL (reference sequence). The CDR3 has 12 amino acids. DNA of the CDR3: TGTACCAGCAGCCAAGATCTCGGCGAGCAGTACTTC. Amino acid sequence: CTSSQDLGEQYF.

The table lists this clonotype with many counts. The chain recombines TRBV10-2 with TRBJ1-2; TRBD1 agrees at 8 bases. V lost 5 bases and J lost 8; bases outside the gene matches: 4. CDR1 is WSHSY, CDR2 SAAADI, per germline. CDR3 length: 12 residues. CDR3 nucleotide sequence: TGCGCCAGCAGTCAGACAGGGGAAGGCTACACCTTC. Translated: CASSQTGEGYTF.

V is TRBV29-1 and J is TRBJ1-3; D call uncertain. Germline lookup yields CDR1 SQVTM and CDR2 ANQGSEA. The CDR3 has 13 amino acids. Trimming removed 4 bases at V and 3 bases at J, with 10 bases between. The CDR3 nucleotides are TGCAGCGTTGCGTCCAGGCTTGGAAACACCATATATTTT. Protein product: CSVASRLGNTIYF.

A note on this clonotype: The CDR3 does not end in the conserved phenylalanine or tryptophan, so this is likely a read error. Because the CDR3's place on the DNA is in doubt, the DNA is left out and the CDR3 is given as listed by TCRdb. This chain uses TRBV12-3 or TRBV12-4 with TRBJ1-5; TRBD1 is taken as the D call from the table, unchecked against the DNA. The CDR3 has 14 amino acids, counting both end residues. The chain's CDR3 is CASSRQGENQPQQL.

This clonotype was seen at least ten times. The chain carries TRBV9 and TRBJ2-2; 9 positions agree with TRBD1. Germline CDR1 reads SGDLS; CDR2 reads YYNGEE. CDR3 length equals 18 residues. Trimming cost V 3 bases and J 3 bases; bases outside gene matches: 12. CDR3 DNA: TGTGCCAGCAGCGGGAACAGGGGGCGCGTTTGGGACACCGGGGAGCTGTTTTTT. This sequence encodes CASSGNRGRVWDTGELFF.

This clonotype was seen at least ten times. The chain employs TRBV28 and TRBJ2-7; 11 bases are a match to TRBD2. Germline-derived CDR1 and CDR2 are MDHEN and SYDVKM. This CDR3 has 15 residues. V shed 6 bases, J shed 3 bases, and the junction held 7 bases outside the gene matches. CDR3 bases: TGTGCCAGCAGCCGCACTAGCGGGGGCATCTACGAGCAGTACTTC. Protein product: CASSRTSGGIYEQYF.

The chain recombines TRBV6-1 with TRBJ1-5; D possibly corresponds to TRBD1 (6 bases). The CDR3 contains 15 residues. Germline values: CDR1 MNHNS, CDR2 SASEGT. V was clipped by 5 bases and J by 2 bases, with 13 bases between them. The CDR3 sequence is CASSRQGPGNQPQHF. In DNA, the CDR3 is TGTGCCAGCAGTCGGCAGGGGCCCGGCAATCAGCCCCAGCATTTT.

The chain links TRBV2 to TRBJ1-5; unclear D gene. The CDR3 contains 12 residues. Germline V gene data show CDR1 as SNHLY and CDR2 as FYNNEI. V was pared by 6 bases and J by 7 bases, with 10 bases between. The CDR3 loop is CASRRVGQPQHF. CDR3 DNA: TGTGCCAGCAGGCGGGTCGGCCAGCCCCAGCATTTT.

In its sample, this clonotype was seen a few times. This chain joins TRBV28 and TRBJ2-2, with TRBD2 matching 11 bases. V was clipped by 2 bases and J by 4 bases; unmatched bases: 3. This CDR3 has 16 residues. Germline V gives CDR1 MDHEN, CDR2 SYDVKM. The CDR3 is CASSLIAGGGTGELFF. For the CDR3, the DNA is TGTGCCAGCAGTTTAATAGCGGGAGGGGGCACCGGGGAGCTGTTTTTT.